This TCR beta chain was observed in a study of T-cell memory formation after mild COVID-19. Regarding the study as a whole: Researchers report contracting CD4+ clones mostly in CM and EM, with CD8+ clones in EMRA.

TCRdb reprocessed the 5' RACE reads via MiXCR and lists one record per CDR3 protein. Seen here are 150,000 to 200,000 distinct CDR3 sequences, approximately 16% observed once, and the top ten hold about 1.9%. Only a few counts were recorded for this clonotype. Its target is not known. The DNA is omitted, as the CDR3 cannot be located on it reliably, and the CDR3 follows TCRdb's listing. The CDR3 sequence runs 24 residues, both termini included. The sequence was obtained from an adult woman who had mild COVID-19 (a few samples of this study predate the infection). Cell type and time point are not known. V and J are TRBV21-1 and TRBJ1-2; the DNA was not used to check the table's D call, TRBD1. TRBV21-1 is a listed pseudogene. The sample taken for sequencing was PBMCs or a T cell subset sorted from them (not recorded which). CDR3 residues: CASTWLHLRFGDQVNRCRDYGYTF.